This T cell receptor (beta chain) was captured in a study of blood T cell repertoires in COVID-19. The overall study: The analysed material was cDNA or gDNA that came from T cells, B-cell-depleted T cells, or PBMCs.

Per the study methods: Nucleated cell counts were estimated from reference gene primer amplification. TCRdb's copy holds only in-frame clones and misses some; the assay was immunoSEQ multiplex PCR. Clonal size and the V and J genes are those of that table, whereas D and trimming came from the DNA. This sample yields 140,000 or so clones, of which about 90% are seen a single time; approximately 10% belongs to the top ten. Germline CDR1 and CDR2: SGHAT and FQNNGV. The V gene lost 3 bases and the J gene lost 2 bases, with 14 bases spanning the gap. The CDR3 contains 15 residues. This clone occurred a few times.

Sequenced input: peripheral blood. V and J are TRBV11-2 and TRBJ2-7; TRBD2 might be the D (6 bases). This receptor was taken from a man in his 60s with active or convalescent COVID-19. DNA for the CDR3: TGTGCCAGCAGCTTCGGCGGGGCTCAAACCTACGAGCAGTACTTC. It specifies CASSFGGAQTYEQYF. Variable domain in full (rest from reference TRBV11-2 and TRBJ2-7): EAGVAQSPRYKIIEKRQSVAFWCNPISGHATLYWYQQILGQGPKLLIQFQNNGVVDDSQLPKDRFSAERLKGVDSTLKIQPAKLEDSAVYLCASSFGGAQTYEQYFGPGTRLTVT.